This T cell receptor beta chain was sequenced in a study of T-cell memory formation after mild COVID-19. A single record per CDR3 protein comes from TCRdb applying MiXCR to the 5' RACE reads. This table holds 470,000 or so distinct CDR3 sequences, around a quarter found once. The germline V gene encodes CDR1 LGHNA and CDR2 YSLEER. The length of the CDR3 is 17 residues. V shed 0 bases and J 2 bases; nucleotides not matched to a gene: 6. This clonotype has only a few counts. Material for sequencing was PBMCs or a T cell subset sorted from them (not recorded which). This receptor was identified in an adult woman who had mild COVID-19 (a few samples of this study predate the infection). Cell type and time point are not known. V usage is TRBV4-3 and J usage is TRBJ2-7; 11 nucleotides align to TRBD2. The CDR3 spells CASSQELRLAGTYEQYF. The CDR3, as DNA: TGCGCCAGCAGCCAAGAACTCCGACTAGCGGGAACCTACGAGCAGTACTTC.